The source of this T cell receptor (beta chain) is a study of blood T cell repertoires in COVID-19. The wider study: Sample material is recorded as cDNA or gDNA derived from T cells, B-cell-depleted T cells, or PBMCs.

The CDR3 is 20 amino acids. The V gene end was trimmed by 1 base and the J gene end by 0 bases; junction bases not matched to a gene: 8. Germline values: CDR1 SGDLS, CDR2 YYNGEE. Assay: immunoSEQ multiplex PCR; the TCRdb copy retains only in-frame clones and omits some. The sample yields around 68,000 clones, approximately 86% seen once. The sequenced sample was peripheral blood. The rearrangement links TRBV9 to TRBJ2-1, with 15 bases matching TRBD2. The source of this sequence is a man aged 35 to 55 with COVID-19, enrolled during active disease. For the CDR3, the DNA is TGTGCCAGCAGCGTACCTCCTGGGACTAGCGGGGGGAGCTCCTACAATGAGCAGTTCTTC. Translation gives CASSVPPGTSGGSSYNEQFF.